The 15 T cell receptor beta chains below come from one sample, sequenced in a study of neurological immune-mediated disorders. One entry per CDR3 protein results from TCRdb running MiXCR on the 5' RACE reads. The sample includes about 59,000 distinct CDR3 sequences, about 12% of them seen just once. Sequencing used PBMCs. All receptors come from a woman aged 60-75 years with HTLV-1-associated myelopathy (HAM/TSP).

This clonotype was seen many times. The chain combines TRBV4-1 with TRBJ1-5, with D hard to call. From germline, CDR1 is MGHRA and CDR2 YSYEKL. Trimming pared 1 base from V and 4 bases from J, leaving 8 bases between. The CDR3 sequence is 14 residues long. CDR3 DNA: TGCGCCAGCAGCCAAGTTGGAAAAAATCAGCCCCAGCATTTT. Residues: CASSQVGKNQPQHF.

This clonotype was detected many times. The J gene is TRBJ1-1, the V gene TRBV27, with D uncertain. This CDR3 spans 13 amino acids. The germline gives CDR1 MNHEY, CDR2 SMNVEV (reference sequence). V gave up 3 bases and J gave up 0 bases, with 5 bases separating them. CDR3 sequence: CASSFGLNTEAFF. CDR3 in DNA: TGTGCCAGCAGTTTTGGGTTGAACACTGAAGCTTTCTTT.

In this sample, this clonotype turned up many times. This chain links TRBV20-1 with TRBJ2-1; 7 nucleotides agree with TRBD1. Germline V gene lookup returns CDR1 DFQATT and CDR2 SNEGSKA (reference sequence). J gave up 4 bases and V 3 bases, and 6 bases lay outside the gene matches. The CDR3 runs 14 residues. CDR3 loop: CSASEPGGYNEQFF. CDR3 in DNA: TGCAGTGCTAGTGAGCCAGGGGGTTACAATGAGCAGTTCTTC.

This clonotype has ten or more counts. This chain uses TRBV7-9 with TRBJ1-1; 7 bases are shared with TRBD1. Trimming took 3 bases from V and 7 from J; bases not matched to a gene: 8. Looked up from germline, CDR1 is SEHNR and CDR2 is FQNEAQ (reference sequence). The CDR3 has 14 residues. CDR3 sequence reads: CASSFQGEVGEAFF. The DNA of the CDR3 is TGTGCCAGCAGCTTTCAGGGGGAAGTCGGTGAAGCTTTCTTT.

The chain carries TRBV5-1 and TRBJ1-1; D possibly corresponds to TRBD1 (6 bases). The ends were cut back, 0 bases at V and 0 bases at J, with 9 bases in the middle. The CDR3 sequence is 15 residues long. Germline V gene data show CDR1 as SGHRS and CDR2 as YFSETQ. The CDR3 coding sequence is TGCGCCAGCAGCTTGGGGACAGTAATGAACACTGAAGCTTTCTTT. This encodes CASSLGTVMNTEAFF.

The sample holds many counts of this clonotype. This chain links TRBV6-5 with TRBJ2-1; 7 bases agree with TRBD2. The V segment lost 6 bases and the J segment 0 bases; nucleotides outside the gene matches: 14. The CDR3 runs to 18 residues. Germline V gives CDR1 MNHEY, CDR2 SVGAGI. CDR3 sequence: CASRGRDYLKSSYNEQFF. In nucleotides, the CDR3 is TGTGCCAGCAGAGGCCGGGACTACCTAAAGAGCTCCTACAATGAGCAGTTCTTC.

This CDR3 is CASRDSDTDTQYF. For the CDR3, the DNA is TGTGCCAGCAGGGACTCCGACACAGATACGCAGTATTTT. This sequence joins TRBV12-3 or TRBV12-4 and TRBJ2-3; tentatively, D is TRBD2 (5 bases). This CDR3 has 13 residues. The V end was cut by 6 bases, the J end by 2 bases, with 9 bases between.

The rearrangement joins TRBV28 to TRBJ1-5, with TRBD2 matching 7 bases. Gene TRBJ2-3 matches the end of the DNA better, so the J call may be wrong. The CDR3 sequence is 14 residues long. Germline V lookup: CDR1 MDHEN, CDR2 SYDVKM. DNA of the CDR3: TGTGCCAGCAGTTTACCGGGAGGCTATGAGCCCCAGTATTTT. Encoded protein: CASSLPGGYEPQYF.

This clonotype was recorded many times. The J gene is TRBJ2-3, the V gene TRBV27; D is possibly TRBD1 or TRBD2 (5 bases each). V was pared by 7 bases and J by 2 bases, with 13 bases between. This CDR3 spans 14 amino acids. CDR1 and CDR2 (germline): MNHEY, SMNVEV (reference sequence). The CDR3 sequence: CASNRGTITDTQYF. Written as DNA, the CDR3 is TGTGCCAGCAATAGAGGGACGATCACAGATACGCAGTATTTT.

This clonotype has at least ten counts. This chain uses TRBV6-5 with TRBJ2-7, with 9 bases identical to TRBD1. The germline V gene has CDR1 MNHEY and CDR2 SVGAGI. J was trimmed by 2 bases and V by 5 bases; bases with no gene match: 10. This CDR3 comprises 16 residues. CDR3 sequence reads: CASSETGGRTTYEQYF. Here the CDR3 DNA reads TGTGCCAGCAGTGAGACAGGGGGGAGGACCACCTACGAGCAGTACTTC.

This clonotype has a count of ten or more. An end of the junction differs from the germline gene, which may be a read error. This chain uses TRBV10-3 with TRBJ2-3; D could derive from TRBD1 or TRBD2 (5 bases each). This CDR3 region has 16 residues. CDR1 and CDR2 from the germline V gene are ENHRY and SYGVKD. The DNA for the CDR3 is TGTGTCATCAGTAGAGGGACCAAATCTAGCACAGATACGCAGTATTTT. Protein sequence: CVISRGTKSSTDTQYF.

This clonotype was counted ten times or more. The rearrangement links TRBV11-2 to TRBJ2-1; TRBD2 matches at 7 bases. The CDR3 has 15 amino acids. Unmatched junction bases numbered 12, after V lost 6 bases and J lost 7 bases. The V gene's germline CDR1 is SGHAT and CDR2 FQNNGV. CDR3 sequence: CASRTSGILGNEQFF. CDR3 nucleotide sequence: TGTGCCAGCAGAACAAGCGGGATTCTAGGTAATGAGCAGTTCTTC.

This clonotype has at least ten counts. The V gene is TRBV28, the J gene TRBJ2-2; D is undetermined. There are 14 residues in the CDR3. CDR1 is MDHEN, CDR2 SYDVKM, per germline. Trimming took 8 bases from V and 4 from J, leaving 14 bases between them. CDR3 DNA: TGTGCCAGCCTCCCTCTGGCACCCACCGGGGAGCTGTTTTTT. Translated: CASLPLAPTGELFF.

This clonotype has a count of ten or more. V is TRBV15 and J is TRBJ2-3; 7 bases are shared with TRBD1. The ends lost 9 bases at V and 0 bases at J; junction bases unmatched: 9. In germline, CDR1 is LNHNV, CDR2 YYDKDF (reference sequence). The CDR3 is made up of 15 amino acids. CDR3 nucleotides: TGTGCCACAAAGTCGGGACAGACCAGCACAGATACGCAGTATTTT. Translation gives CATKSGQTSTDTQYF.

In this sample, this clonotype turned up many times. CDR3 region: CSARDLGRGQETQYF. DNA for the CDR3: TGCAGTGCTAGAGATCTAGGCAGGGGCCAAGAGACCCAGTACTTC. The V call is TRBV20-1, the J call TRBJ2-5, with TRBD1 as a possible D gene (6 bases). Germline V gene lookup returns CDR1 DFQATT and CDR2 SNEGSKA (reference sequence). The CDR3 is 15 amino acids. The V end lost 0 bases, the J end lost 1 base, and 12 bases lay between the germline ends.